The clone carrying this T cell receptor (beta chain) came up once. The sample is drawn from a study of blood T cell repertoires in COVID-19. Whole-study context: Samples came from the United States, Italy and Spain, spanning acute and convalescent COVID-19. Sources were T cells, B-cell-depleted T cells, or PBMCs; the material itself was cDNA or gDNA.

Germline V gives CDR1 GTSNPN, CDR2 SVGIG (reference sequence). V was pared by 2 bases and J by 6 bases, with 3 bases of the junction left unmatched. This CDR3 is 14 amino acids long. Sequenced by immunoSEQ multiplex PCR; TCRdb stores in-frame clones only, minus some. The sample lists fewer than 110,000 clones, 84% occurring once. The receptor's source is a human donor in a cohort sampled during active COVID-19. The V and J genes are TRBV30 and TRBJ1-4; 10 positions agree with TRBD1. The material sequenced was peripheral blood. As DNA, the CDR3 is TGTGCCTGGAGTATTGGGACAGGGGATGAAAAACTGTTTTTT. This sequence encodes CAWSIGTGDEKLFF.